This T cell receptor beta chain was retrieved from a study of blood T cells in healthy people across ages. To note about this clonotype: One end of the junction does not line up with germline, which may come from a read error.

Per-sample PBMC isolation yielded at least 6.5 million cells. The second PCR ran about 6 to 12 cycles with a sample-barcoded 5' primer and J-beta primers. TCRdb reprocessed the 5' RACE reads via MiXCR and lists one record per CDR3 protein. Altogether around 2 million distinct CDR3 sequences are present, around 40% being singletons, with the ten largest covering 23%. The CDR3 is 15 residues long. The V gene's germline CDR1 is MDHEN and CDR2 SYDVKM. The receptor was isolated from a human donor in good health. Sequencing input: blood. The chain has TRBV28 and TRBJ1-5; perhaps TRBD1 as D (5 bases). CDR3: CACSPDTDLGQPQHF. CDR3 in DNA: TGTGCCTGCAGTCCGGACACGGATTTAGGTCAGCCCCAGCATTTT.